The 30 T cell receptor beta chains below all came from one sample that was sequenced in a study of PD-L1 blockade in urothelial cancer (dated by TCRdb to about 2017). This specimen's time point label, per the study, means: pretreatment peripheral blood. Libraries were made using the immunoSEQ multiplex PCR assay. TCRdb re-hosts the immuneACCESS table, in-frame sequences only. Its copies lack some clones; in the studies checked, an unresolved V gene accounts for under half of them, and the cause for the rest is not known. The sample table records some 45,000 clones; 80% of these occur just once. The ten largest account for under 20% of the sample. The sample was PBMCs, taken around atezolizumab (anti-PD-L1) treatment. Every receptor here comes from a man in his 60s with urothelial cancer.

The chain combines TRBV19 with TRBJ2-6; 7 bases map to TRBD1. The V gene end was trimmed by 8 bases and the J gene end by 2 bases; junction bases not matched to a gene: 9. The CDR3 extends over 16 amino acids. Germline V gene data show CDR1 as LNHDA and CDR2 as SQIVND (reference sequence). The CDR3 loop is CASRGQTSTGANVLTF. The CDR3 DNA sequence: TGTGCCAGTCGGGGACAGACATCTACTGGGGCCAACGTCCTGACTTTC.

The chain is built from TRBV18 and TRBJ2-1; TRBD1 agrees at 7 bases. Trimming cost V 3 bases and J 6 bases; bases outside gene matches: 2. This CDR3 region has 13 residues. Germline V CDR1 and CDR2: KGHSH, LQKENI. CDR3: CASSPDRVNEQFF. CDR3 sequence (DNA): TGTGCCAGCTCACCTGACAGGGTCAATGAGCAGTTCTTC. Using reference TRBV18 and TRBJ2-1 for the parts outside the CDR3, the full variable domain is NAGVMQNPRHLVRRRGQEARLRCSPMKGHSHVYWYRQLPEEGLKFMVYLQKENIIDESGMPKERFSAEFPKEGPSILRIQQVVRGDSAAYFCASSPDRVNEQFFGPGTRLTVL.

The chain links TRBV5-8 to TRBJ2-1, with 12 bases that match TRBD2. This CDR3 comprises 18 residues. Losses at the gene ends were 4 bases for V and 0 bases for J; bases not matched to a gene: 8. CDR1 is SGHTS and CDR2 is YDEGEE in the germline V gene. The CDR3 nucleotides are TGTGCCAGCAGCGCCGTGACTAGCGGGGGCGCCTCCTACAATGAGCAGTTCTTC. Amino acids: CASSAVTSGGASYNEQFF. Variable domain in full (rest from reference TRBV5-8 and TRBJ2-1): EAGVTQSPTHLIKTRGQQATLRCSPISGHTSVYWYQQALGLGLQFLLWYDEGEERNRGNFPPRFSGRQFPNYSSELNVNALELEDSALYLCASSAVTSGGASYNEQFFGPGTRLTVL.

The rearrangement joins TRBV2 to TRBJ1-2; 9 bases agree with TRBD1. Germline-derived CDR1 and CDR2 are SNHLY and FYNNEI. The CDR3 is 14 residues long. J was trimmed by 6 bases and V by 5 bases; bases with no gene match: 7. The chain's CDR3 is CASSWDRAFNGYTF. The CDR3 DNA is TGTGCCAGCAGTTGGGACAGGGCCTTTAATGGCTACACCTTC.

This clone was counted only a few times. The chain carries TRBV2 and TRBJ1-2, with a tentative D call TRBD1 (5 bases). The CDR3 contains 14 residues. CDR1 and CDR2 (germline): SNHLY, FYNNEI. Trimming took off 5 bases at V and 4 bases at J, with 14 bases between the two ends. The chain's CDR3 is CASSIYRQSYGYTF. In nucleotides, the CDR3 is TGTGCCAGCAGTATCTACAGACAGTCCTATGGCTACACCTTC.

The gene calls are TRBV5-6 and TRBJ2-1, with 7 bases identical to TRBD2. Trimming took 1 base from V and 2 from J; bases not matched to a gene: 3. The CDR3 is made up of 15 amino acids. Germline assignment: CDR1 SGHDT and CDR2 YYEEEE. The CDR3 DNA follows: TGTGCCAGCAGCTTGAGCGGGGTAACCTACAATGAGCAGTTCTTC. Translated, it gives CASSLSGVTYNEQFF.

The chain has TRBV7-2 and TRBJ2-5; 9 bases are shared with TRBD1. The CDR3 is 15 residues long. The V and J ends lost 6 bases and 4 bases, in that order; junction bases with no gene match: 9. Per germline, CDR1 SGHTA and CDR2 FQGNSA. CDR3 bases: TGTGCCAGCAGTTCGCCGGGACAGGGTCGAGAGACCCAGTACTTC. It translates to CASSSPGQGRETQYF.

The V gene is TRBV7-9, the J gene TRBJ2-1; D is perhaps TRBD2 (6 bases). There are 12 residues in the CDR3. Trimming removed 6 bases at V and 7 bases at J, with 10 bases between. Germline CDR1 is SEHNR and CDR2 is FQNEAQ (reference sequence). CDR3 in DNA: TGTGCCAGCAGACGGGGGTTTAATGAGCAGTTCTTC. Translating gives CASRRGFNEQFF.

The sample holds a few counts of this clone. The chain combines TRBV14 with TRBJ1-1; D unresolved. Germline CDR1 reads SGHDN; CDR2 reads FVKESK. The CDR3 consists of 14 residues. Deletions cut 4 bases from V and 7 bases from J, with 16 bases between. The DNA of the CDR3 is TGTGCCAGCAGCCTCATGGAGGGTAGTAGTGAAGCTTTCTTT. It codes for CASSLMEGSSEAFF.

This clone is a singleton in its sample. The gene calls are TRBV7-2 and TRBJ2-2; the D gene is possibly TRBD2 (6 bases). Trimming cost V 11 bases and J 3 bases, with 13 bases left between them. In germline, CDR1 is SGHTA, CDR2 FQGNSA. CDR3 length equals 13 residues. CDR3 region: CAGRTTHTGELFF. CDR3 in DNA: TGTGCCGGAAGGACTACTCACACCGGGGAGCTGTTTTTT.

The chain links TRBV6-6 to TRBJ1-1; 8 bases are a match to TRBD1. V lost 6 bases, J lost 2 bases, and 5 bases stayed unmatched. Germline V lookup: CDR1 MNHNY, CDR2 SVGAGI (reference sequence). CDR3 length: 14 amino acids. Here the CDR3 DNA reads TGTGCCAGCAGACCCGGACAGGGTAACACTGAAGCTTTCTTT. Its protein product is CASRPGQGNTEAFF.

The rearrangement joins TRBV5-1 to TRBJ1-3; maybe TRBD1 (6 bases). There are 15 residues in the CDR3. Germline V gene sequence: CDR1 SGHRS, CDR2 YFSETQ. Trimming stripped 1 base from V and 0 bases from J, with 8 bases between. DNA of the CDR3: TGCGCCAGCAGCTTGACAGGGAGCTCTGGAAACACCATATATTTT. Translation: CASSLTGSSGNTIYF. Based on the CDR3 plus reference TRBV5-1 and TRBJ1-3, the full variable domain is KAGVTQTPRYLIKTRGQQVTLSCSPISGHRSVSWYQQTPGQGLQFLFEYFSETQRNKGNFPGRFSGRQFSNSRSEMNVSTLELGDSALYLCASSLTGSSGNTIYFGEGSWLTVV.

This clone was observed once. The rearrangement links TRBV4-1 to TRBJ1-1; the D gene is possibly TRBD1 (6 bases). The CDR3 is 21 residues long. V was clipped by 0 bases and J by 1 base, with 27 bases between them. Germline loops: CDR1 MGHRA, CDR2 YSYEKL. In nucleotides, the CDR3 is TGCGCCAGCAGCCAAGATCTCATTGTCCCCGTCGGAACAGGGAAGAACACTGAAGCTTTCTTT. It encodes CASSQDLIVPVGTGKNTEAFF.

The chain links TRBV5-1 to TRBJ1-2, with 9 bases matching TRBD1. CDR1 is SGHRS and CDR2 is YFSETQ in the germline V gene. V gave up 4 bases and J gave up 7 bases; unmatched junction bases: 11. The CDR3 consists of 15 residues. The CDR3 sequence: CASSTSGTGTLGYTF. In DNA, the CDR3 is TGCGCCAGCAGCACCTCCGGGACAGGGACTCTTGGCTACACCTTC.

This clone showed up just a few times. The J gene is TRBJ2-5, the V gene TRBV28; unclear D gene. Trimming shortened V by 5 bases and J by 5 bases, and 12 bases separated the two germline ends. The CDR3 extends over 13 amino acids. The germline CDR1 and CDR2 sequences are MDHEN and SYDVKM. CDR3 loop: CASSPYNGETQYF. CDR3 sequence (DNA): TGTGCCAGCAGTCCATATAACGGGGAGACCCAGTACTTC.

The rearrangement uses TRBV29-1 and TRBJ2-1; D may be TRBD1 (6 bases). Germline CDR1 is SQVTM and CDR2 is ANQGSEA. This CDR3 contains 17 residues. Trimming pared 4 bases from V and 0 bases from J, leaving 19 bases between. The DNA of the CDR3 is TGCAGCGTTGCACAGGGCGCCACCCGGCCCTCCTACAATGAGCAGTTCTTC. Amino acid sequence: CSVAQGATRPSYNEQFF.

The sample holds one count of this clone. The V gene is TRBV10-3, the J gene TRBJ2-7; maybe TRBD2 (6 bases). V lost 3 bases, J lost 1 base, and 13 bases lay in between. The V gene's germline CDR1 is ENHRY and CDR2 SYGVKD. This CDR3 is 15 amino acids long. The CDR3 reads CAISDPGTGSYEQYF. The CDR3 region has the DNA TGTGCCATCAGTGACCCCGGGACTGGATCCTACGAGCAGTACTTC.

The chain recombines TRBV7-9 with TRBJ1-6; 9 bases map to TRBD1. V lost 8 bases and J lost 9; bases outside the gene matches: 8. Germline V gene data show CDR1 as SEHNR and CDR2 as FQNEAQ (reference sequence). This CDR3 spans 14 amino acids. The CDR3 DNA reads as TGTGCCAGCGGTACAGGGGGCCGGTTTTCACCCCTCCACTTT. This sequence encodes CASGTGGRFSPLHF.

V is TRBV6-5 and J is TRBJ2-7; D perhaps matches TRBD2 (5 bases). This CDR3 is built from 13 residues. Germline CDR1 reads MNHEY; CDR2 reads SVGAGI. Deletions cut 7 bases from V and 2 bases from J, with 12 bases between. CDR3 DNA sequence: TGTGCCAGCAACCCCCCGGGGACCTACGAGCAGTACTTC. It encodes CASNPPGTYEQYF.

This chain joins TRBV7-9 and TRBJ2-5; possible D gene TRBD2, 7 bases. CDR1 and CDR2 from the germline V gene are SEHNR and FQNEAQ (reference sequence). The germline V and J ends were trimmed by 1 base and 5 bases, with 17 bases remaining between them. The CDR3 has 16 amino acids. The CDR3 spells CASSLGSGGSAETQYF. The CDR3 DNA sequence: TGTGCCAGCAGCTTAGGATCGGGGGGCTCTGCGGAGACCCAGTACTTC. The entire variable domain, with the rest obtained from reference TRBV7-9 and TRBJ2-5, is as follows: DTGVSQNPRHKITKRGQNVTFRCDPISEHNRLYWYRQTLGQGPEFLTYFQNEAQLEKSRLLSDRFSAERPKGSFSTLEIQRTEQGDSAMYLCASSLGSGGSAETQYFGPGTRLLVL.

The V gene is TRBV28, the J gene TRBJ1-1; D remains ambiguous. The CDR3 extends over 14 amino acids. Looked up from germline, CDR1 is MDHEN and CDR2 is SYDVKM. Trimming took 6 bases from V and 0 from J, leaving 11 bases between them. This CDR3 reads CASSFRNLNTEAFF. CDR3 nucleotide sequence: TGTGCCAGCAGCTTTCGTAATCTGAACACTGAAGCTTTCTTT. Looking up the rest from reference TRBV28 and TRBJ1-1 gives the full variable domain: DVKVTQSSRYLVKRTGEKVFLECVQDMDHENMFWYRQDPGLGLRLIYFSYDVKMKEKGDIPEGYSVSREKKERFSLILESASTNQTSMYLCASSFRNLNTEAFFGQGTRLTVV.

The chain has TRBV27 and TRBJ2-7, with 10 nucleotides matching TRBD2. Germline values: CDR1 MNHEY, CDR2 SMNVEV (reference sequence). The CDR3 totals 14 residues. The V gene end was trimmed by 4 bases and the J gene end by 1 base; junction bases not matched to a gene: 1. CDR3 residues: CASSSLAGSYEQYF. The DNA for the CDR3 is TGTGCCAGCAGTTCACTAGCGGGGTCCTACGAGCAGTACTTC.

CDR3 region: CASSLGLSVPYSYNEQFF. The CDR3 nucleotides read TGTGCCAGCAGCTTAGGCCTTTCGGTCCCTTATTCCTACAATGAGCAGTTCTTC. V usage is TRBV11-2 and J usage is TRBJ2-1; D gene unclear. V lost 1 base to trimming and J lost 1 base, with 17 bases between them. Per the germline V gene, CDR1 is SGHAT and CDR2 is FQNNGV. This CDR3 is 18 amino acids long.

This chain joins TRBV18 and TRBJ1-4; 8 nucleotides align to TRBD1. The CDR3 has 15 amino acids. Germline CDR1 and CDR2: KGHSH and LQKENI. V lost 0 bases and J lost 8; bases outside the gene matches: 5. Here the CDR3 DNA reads TGTGCCAGCTCACCACCGGCAGGGGGCAGGGAAAAACTGTTTTTT. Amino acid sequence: CASSPPAGGREKLFF.

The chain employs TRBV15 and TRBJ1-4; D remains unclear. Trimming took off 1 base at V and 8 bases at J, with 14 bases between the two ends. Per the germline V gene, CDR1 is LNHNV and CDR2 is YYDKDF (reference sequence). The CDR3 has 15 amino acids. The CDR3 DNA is TGTGCCACCAGCAGAGGAGATAAATACGGGGAAAAACTGTTTTTT. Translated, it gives CATSRGDKYGEKLFF.

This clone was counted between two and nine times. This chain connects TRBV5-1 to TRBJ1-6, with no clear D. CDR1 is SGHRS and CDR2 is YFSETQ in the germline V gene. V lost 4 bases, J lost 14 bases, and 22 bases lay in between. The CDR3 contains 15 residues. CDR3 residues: CASSPRAGSSMALHF. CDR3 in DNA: TGCGCCAGCAGCCCCCGGGCGGGGAGTTCGATGGCCCTCCACTTT.

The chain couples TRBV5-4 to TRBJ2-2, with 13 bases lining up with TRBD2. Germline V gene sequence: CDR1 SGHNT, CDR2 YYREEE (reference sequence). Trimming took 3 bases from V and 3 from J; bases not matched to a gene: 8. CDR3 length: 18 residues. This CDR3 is CASSSLTSGGPYTGELFF. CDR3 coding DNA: TGTGCCAGCAGCTCCCTGACTAGCGGGGGGCCTTACACCGGGGAGCTGTTTTTT.

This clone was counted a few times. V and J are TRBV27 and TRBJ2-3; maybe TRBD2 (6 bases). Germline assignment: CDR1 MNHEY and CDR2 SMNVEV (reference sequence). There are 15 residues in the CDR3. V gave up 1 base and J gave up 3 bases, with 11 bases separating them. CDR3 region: CASSLFGGGTDTQYF. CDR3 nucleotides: TGTGCCAGCAGTTTATTCGGGGGAGGTACAGATACGCAGTATTTT.

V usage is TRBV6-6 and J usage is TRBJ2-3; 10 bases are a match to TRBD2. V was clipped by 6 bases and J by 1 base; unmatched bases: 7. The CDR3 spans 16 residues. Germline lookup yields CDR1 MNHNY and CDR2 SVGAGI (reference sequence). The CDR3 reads CASRTPLAGGTDTQYF. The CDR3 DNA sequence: TGTGCCAGCAGAACCCCTCTAGCGGGGGGCACAGATACGCAGTATTTT.

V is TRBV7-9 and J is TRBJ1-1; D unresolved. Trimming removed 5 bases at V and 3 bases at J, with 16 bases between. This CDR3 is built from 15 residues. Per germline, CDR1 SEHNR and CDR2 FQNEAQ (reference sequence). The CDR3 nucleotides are TGTGCCAGCAGCGCTCGTGGCACCCCCGACACTGAAGCTTTCTTT. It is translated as CASSARGTPDTEAFF.